This record concerns one T cell receptor (beta chain) sequence. Its antigen remains unidentified. Profiling relied on immunoSEQ multiplex PCR, and the TCRdb table lists in-frame clones only, not all of them. The sample lists roughly 2 million clones, 85% to 95% occurring once. These data are taken from a study of shared clonotypes between healthy human individuals. Study results and caveats: Approximately 5.4% of naive CD4 clonotypes were common to several donors. Having only a few donors restricted how much genetic and exposure-history diversity was captured.

This CDR3 region has 16 residues. Losses at the gene ends were 3 bases for V and 5 bases for J; bases not matched to a gene: 7. Germline CDR1 and CDR2: SGHAT and FQNNGV. Subsets obtained from CD4+ cells comprised CD45RA+ naive and CD45RA-negative memory cells. The sample comprised naive CD4+ T cells sorted from blood. Subset meaning: CD45RA+ positively selected. The genes are TRBV11-2 and TRBJ2-2; 9 nucleotides match TRBD1. The clonotype comes from a man in his late teens or twenties in good health. The CDR3 DNA reads as TGTGCCAGCAGCTTTTTACAGGGGGCTCGGACCGGGGAGCTGTTTTTT. Translating it yields CASSFLQGARTGELFF. The whole variable domain, remainder taken from reference TRBV11-2 and TRBJ2-2, is EAGVAQSPRYKIIEKRQSVAFWCNPISGHATLYWYQQILGQGPKLLIQFQNNGVVDDSQLPKDRFSAERLKGVDSTLKIQPAKLEDSAVYLCASSFLQGARTGELFFGEGSRLTVL.